Below are 23 T cell receptor beta chains sequenced from a single sample in a study of neoadjuvant anti-PD-1 for oral cavity cancer. Time point: after neoadjuvant nivolumab, at surgical resection. The repertoire was sequenced with immunoSEQ multiplex PCR; TCRdb's copy has only in-frame clones and lacks some. The sample consists of some 15,000 clones, about 73% of them appearing once. Sequencing used PBMCs, obtained after nivolumab (anti-PD-1) treatment. These receptor sequences come from a person aged 40 to 85 with oral cavity squamous cell carcinoma.

This chain links TRBV10-3 with TRBJ2-2, with TRBD2 identical over 8 bases. After removal of 7 bases from V and 5 bases from J, the junction contained 9 bases not matched to a gene. Germline loops: CDR1 ENHRY, CDR2 SYGVKD. This CDR3 is 15 amino acids long. CDR3 DNA: TGTGCCATCAAAGAGGCTAGCGGGCTAACCGGGGAGCTGTTTTTT. This translates into CAIKEASGLTGELFF.

CDR3 protein: CASRGGGNTGELFF. CDR3 sequence (DNA): TGTGCCAGCAGGGGGGGAGGGAACACCGGGGAGCTGTTTTTT. The V and J genes are TRBV6-5 and TRBJ2-2; TRBD2 might be the D (6 bases). The CDR3 covers 14 residues. The germline CDR1 and CDR2 sequences are MNHEY and SVGAGI. The V and J ends lost 6 bases and 1 base respectively, with 9 bases between them.

The chain is built from TRBV11-2 and TRBJ1-4; no firm D call. V dropped 5 bases and J dropped 2 bases, with 15 bases sitting between them. Germline CDR1 reads SGHAT; CDR2 reads FQNNGV. The CDR3 loop spans 16 amino acids. The DNA for the CDR3 is TGTGCCAGCAGCCTATCTGGACTAACTACTAATGAAAAACTGTTTTTT. Translation gives CASSLSGLTTNEKLFF.

This clone was seen a few times. J is TRBJ2-3 and V is TRBV25-1; D may be TRBD2 (5 bases). The CDR3 extends over 16 amino acids. CDR1 is MGHDK, CDR2 SYGVNS, per germline. V gave up 0 bases and J gave up 1 base, with 11 bases separating them. Here the CDR3 reads CASSEYKRAGTDTQYF. The CDR3 region has the DNA TGTGCCAGCAGTGAATATAAGAGGGCGGGCACAGATACGCAGTATTTT.

V is TRBV11-3 and J is TRBJ1-2; D remains ambiguous. Per germline, CDR1 SGHNT and CDR2 YENEEA. The V end lost 0 bases, the J end lost 0 bases, and 14 bases lay between the germline ends. This CDR3 is built from 17 residues. The CDR3 protein is CASSLDQSEIANYGYTF. The CDR3, as DNA: TGTGCCAGCAGCTTAGATCAGTCAGAGATTGCTAACTATGGCTACACCTTC.

The V gene is TRBV5-1, the J gene TRBJ2-1; unclear D gene. From germline, CDR1 is SGHRS and CDR2 YFSETQ. The germline V and J ends were trimmed by 3 bases and 2 bases, with 12 bases remaining between them. The CDR3 runs to 15 residues. CDR3 loop: CASSSWLGTYNEQFF. The CDR3 DNA sequence: TGCGCCAGCAGCTCGTGGTTGGGGACCTACAATGAGCAGTTCTTC.

V and J are TRBV21-1 and TRBJ2-1; TRBD2 reflects the table's D call only, with no check against the DNA. TRBV21-1 is a recognized pseudogene. There are 16 residues in the CDR3. In nucleotides, the CDR3 is TGTGCCAGCAGCTTTCCCCCCAGCGGGCCCCACAATGAGCAGTTCTTC. This encodes CASSFPPSGPHNEQFF.

The chain combines TRBV13 with TRBJ1-1; D gene unclear. CDR3 length: 12 residues. V was pared by 5 bases and J by 5 bases, with 9 bases between. CDR1 is PRHDT, CDR2 FYEKMQ, per germline (reference sequence). The CDR3 nucleotides read TGTGCCAGCAGCGTCCGGTGGACTGAAGCTTTCTTT. Translated, it gives CASSVRWTEAFF.

CDR3 nucleotide sequence: TGTGCCAGCAGGCTTAACACCGGGGAGCTGTTTTTT. Its translation is CASRLNTGELFF. The V gene is TRBV6-1, the J gene TRBJ2-2; D remains unclear. The V gene lost 6 bases and the J gene lost 2 bases, with 4 bases spanning the gap. This CDR3 contains 12 residues. Germline CDR1 MNHNS, CDR2 SASEGT.

V gene TRBV5-6 combines with J gene TRBJ2-7; D may be TRBD2 (5 bases). Germline V gene lookup returns CDR1 SGHDT and CDR2 YYEEEE. Trimming stripped 1 base from V and 3 bases from J, with 11 bases between. This CDR3 is 14 amino acids long. For the CDR3, the DNA is TGTGCCAGCAGCTTGAGTCCGGGGAGCTACGAGCAGTACTTC. It specifies CASSLSPGSYEQYF.

This rearrangement joins TRBV2 to TRBJ1-1; possible D gene TRBD1, 6 bases. Germline loops: CDR1 SNHLY, CDR2 FYNNEI. V shed 6 bases and J shed 5 bases, with 10 bases lying between them. This CDR3 region has 12 residues. CDR3 DNA sequence: TGTGCCAGCAGCGCAGGGGCGACTGAAGCTTTCTTT. It yields the protein CASSAGATEAFF.

This clone has more than one count but fewer than ten. The chain has TRBV7-9 and TRBJ2-3; TRBD2 might be the D (5 bases). The germline gives CDR1 SEHNR, CDR2 FQNEAQ (reference sequence). The CDR3 sequence is 14 residues long. The V end was cut by 3 bases, the J end by 2 bases, with 9 bases between. CDR3: CASSLRVPTDTQYF. CDR3 bases: TGTGCCAGCAGCTTGAGGGTTCCCACAGATACGCAGTATTTT.

This clone appeared once. The chain combines TRBV9 with TRBJ2-1; TRBD2 agrees at 10 bases. This CDR3 region has 16 residues. Trimming removed 0 bases from V and 3 bases from J; junction bases left unmatched: 3. The germline gives CDR1 SGDLS, CDR2 YYNGEE. Written as DNA, the CDR3 is TGTGCCAGCAGCGTAGCTGGACTAGCGGACTACAATGAGCAGTTCTTC. Amino acid sequence: CASSVAGLADYNEQFF. Filled out from reference TRBV9 and TRBJ2-1, the complete variable domain reads DSGVTQTPKHLITATGQRVTLRCSPRSGDLSVYWYQQSLDQGLQFLIQYYNGEERAKGNILERFSAQQFPDLHSELNLSSLELGDSALYFCASSVAGLADYNEQFFGPGTRLTVL.

The V call is TRBV7-8, the J call TRBJ2-5; D perhaps matches TRBD2 (5 bases). Germline values: CDR1 SGHVS, CDR2 FQNEAQ. With 4 bases removed from V and 5 bases from J, the gap between germline ends came to 11 bases. The CDR3 contains 13 residues. Written as DNA, the CDR3 is TGTGCCAGCAGCTCCCAAATAGCGGAGACCCAGTACTTC. This translates into CASSSQIAETQYF.

The rearrangement joins TRBV5-4 to TRBJ2-7; D perhaps matches TRBD2 (5 bases). This CDR3 region has 15 residues. The V end lost 2 bases, the J end lost 2 bases, and 14 bases lay between the germline ends. Germline V gives CDR1 SGHNT, CDR2 YYREEE (reference sequence). CDR3: CASSLERETAYEQYF. CDR3 sequence (DNA): TGTGCCAGCAGCTTAGAGAGGGAGACCGCCTACGAGCAGTACTTC.

The chain has TRBV13 and TRBJ1-1; the D is unclear. Germline assignment: CDR1 PRHDT and CDR2 FYEKMQ (reference sequence). The ends were cut back, 5 bases at V and 6 bases at J, with 19 bases in the middle. The CDR3 totals 15 residues. The CDR3 DNA follows: TGTGCCAGCAGCATCGGCCGAGGGCGCCGTGCTGAAGCTTTCTTT. This sequence encodes CASSIGRGRRAEAFF. Drawing the rest from reference TRBV13 and TRBJ1-1, the complete variable domain is AAGVIQSPRHLIKEKRETATLKCYPIPRHDTVYWYQQGPGQDPQFLISFYEKMQSDKGSIPDRFSAQQFSDYHSELNMSSLELGDSALYFCASSIGRGRRAEAFFGQGTRLTVV.

The rearrangement joins TRBV5-1 to TRBJ2-3; D may match TRBD1 or TRBD2 (5 bases each). V was cut by 2 bases and J by 1 base, with 11 bases left in between. Germline lookup yields CDR1 SGHRS and CDR2 YFSETQ. The CDR3 sequence is 15 residues long. The CDR3 DNA is TGCGCCAGCAGCTTTGGGGGATTGGGCACAGATACGCAGTATTTT. Its translation: CASSFGGLGTDTQYF.

The chain joins TRBV7-9 to TRBJ2-4; D might be TRBD1 (6 bases). The V end lost 5 bases, the J end lost 10 bases, and 18 bases lay between the germline ends. This CDR3 region has 14 residues. Germline CDR1 SEHNR, CDR2 FQNEAQ (reference sequence). CDR3 DNA sequence: TGTGCCAGCAGCCCAGGGGTGGCCCCAGGGATTCAGTACTTC. Its translation: CASSPGVAPGIQYF.

The chain employs TRBV25-1 and TRBJ1-4; D unclear. This CDR3 region has 13 residues. The germline V gene encodes CDR1 MGHDK and CDR2 SYGVNS. V lost 7 bases to trimming and J lost 0 bases, with 6 bases between them. Written as DNA, the CDR3 is TGTGCCAGCAAGGATGCAACTAATGAAAAACTGTTTTTT. Residues: CASKDATNEKLFF. The variable domain in full, completed from reference TRBV25-1 and TRBJ1-4, reads EADIYQTPRYLVIGTGKKITLECSQTMGHDKMYWYQQDPGMELHLIHYSYGVNSTEKGDLSSESTVSRIRTEHFPLTLESARPSHTSQYLCASKDATNEKLFFGSGTQLSVL.

This clone was recorded a few times. J is TRBJ1-3 and V is TRBV2, with D unclear. The CDR3 is 13 residues long. The germline gives CDR1 SNHLY, CDR2 FYNNEI. V was trimmed by 8 bases and J by 0 bases, leaving 8 bases between them. The CDR3 region has the DNA TGTGCCAGCTGCCTTATCTCTGGAAACACCATATATTTT. Its protein is CASCLISGNTIYF.

V is TRBV4-1 and J is TRBJ2-4; TRBD1 or TRBD2 may be the D gene (6 bases each). Per the germline V gene, CDR1 is MGHRA and CDR2 is YSYEKL. V shed 0 bases and J shed 9 bases, with 15 bases lying between them. The CDR3 totals 15 residues. As DNA, the CDR3 is TGCGCCAGCAGCCAAGATCACCATAAGGGGGGCATTCAGTACTTC. Translating it yields CASSQDHHKGGIQYF.

This clone was seen more than once but under ten times. The chain recombines TRBV2 with TRBJ1-2; tentatively, D is TRBD1 (6 bases). The CDR3 contains 15 residues. V shed 5 bases and J shed 8 bases, with 21 bases lying between them. Germline loops: CDR1 SNHLY, CDR2 FYNNEI. This chain's CDR3 is CASSSKGTGGLGYTF. CDR3 sequence (DNA): TGTGCCAGCAGTTCCAAGGGGACCGGGGGCTTGGGCTACACCTTC.

V usage is TRBV4-1 and J usage is TRBJ1-3, with unresolved D. Germline V gene lookup returns CDR1 MGHRA and CDR2 YSYEKL. Trimming stripped 4 bases from V and 2 bases from J, with 15 bases between. This CDR3 is 16 amino acids long. The CDR3 here is CASSLAPGATGNTIYF. In DNA form, the CDR3 reads TGCGCCAGCAGCCTCGCGCCAGGTGCCACTGGAAACACCATATATTTT.